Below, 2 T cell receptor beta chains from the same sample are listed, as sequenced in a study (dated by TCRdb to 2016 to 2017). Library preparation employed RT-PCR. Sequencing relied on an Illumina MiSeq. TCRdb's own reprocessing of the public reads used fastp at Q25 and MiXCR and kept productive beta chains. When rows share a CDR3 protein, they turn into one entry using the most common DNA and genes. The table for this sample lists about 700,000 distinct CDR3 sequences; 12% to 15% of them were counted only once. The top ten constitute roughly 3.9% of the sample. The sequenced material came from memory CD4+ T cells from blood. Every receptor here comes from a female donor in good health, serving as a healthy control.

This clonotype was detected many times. This CDR3 is CASSSPTVSTDTQYF. The CDR3 nucleotides are TGTGCCAGCAGTTCGCCGACTGTTAGCACAGATACGCAGTATTTT. The chain recombines TRBV28 with TRBJ2-3, with D unresolved. V was pared by 4 bases and J by 0 bases, with 11 bases between. Per germline, CDR1 MDHEN and CDR2 SYDVKM. The CDR3 has 15 amino acids. The full variable domain, completed using reference TRBV28 and TRBJ2-3, is DVKVTQSSRYLVKRTGEKVFLECVQDMDHENMFWYRQDPGLGLRLIYFSYDVKMKEKGDIPEGYSVSREKKERFSLILESASTNQTSMYLCASSSPTVSTDTQYFGPGTRLTVL.

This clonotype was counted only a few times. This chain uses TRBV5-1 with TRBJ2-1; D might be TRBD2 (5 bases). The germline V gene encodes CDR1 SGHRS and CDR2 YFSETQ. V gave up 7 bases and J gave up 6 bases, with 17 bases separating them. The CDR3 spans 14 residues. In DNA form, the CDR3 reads TGCGCCAGCGCCTCAAACCCCGCGGGCAATGAGCAGTTCTTC. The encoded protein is CASASNPAGNEQFF.